These 8 T cell receptor beta chains share one sample of origin, sequenced in a study of T cell responses to AZD1222 COVID-19 vaccine. Data came from immunoSEQ multiplex PCR; TCRdb stores just in-frame clones and leaves some out. The sample lists about 180,000 clones, approximately 92% occurring once. Sequencing used peripheral blood, obtained 28 days after the second dose of the MenACWY control vaccine. All receptors come from an adult who received the MenACWY meningococcal vaccine as a control.

This chain links TRBV19 with TRBJ1-1, with 7 bases aligning to TRBD1. The CDR3 is 13 residues long. V lost 10 bases and J lost 8; bases outside the gene matches: 13. Germline CDR1 reads LNHDA; CDR2 reads SQIVND (reference sequence). In DNA form, the CDR3 reads TGTGCCACCCACCCCCGACAGGGCAAAGAAGCTTTCTTT. The encoded protein is CATHPRQGKEAFF.

The V call is TRBV6-6, the J call TRBJ1-6; no definite D call. The CDR3 contains 14 residues. V was clipped by 4 bases and J by 7 bases, with 11 bases between them. The germline V gene has CDR1 MNHNY and CDR2 SVGAGI (reference sequence). The CDR3 DNA sequence: TGTGCCAGCAGTTTTATCGAAACCAATTCACCCCTCCACTTT. This translates into CASSFIETNSPLHF.

In this sample, this clone turned up a few times. The rearrangement joins TRBV2 to TRBJ1-1; TRBD1 is a possible D gene (6 bases). The germline CDR1 and CDR2 sequences are SNHLY and FYNNEI. Trimming took off 6 bases at V and 5 bases at J, with 16 bases between the two ends. The CDR3 has 14 residues. CDR3 residues: CASRTEGGGTEAFF. CDR3 sequence (DNA): TGTGCCAGCAGGACCGAGGGGGGAGGAACTGAAGCTTTCTTT.

The gene calls are TRBV6-2 or TRBV6-3 and TRBJ1-1, with D hard to call. The CDR3 sequence is 14 residues long. The germline gives CDR1 MNHEY, CDR2 SVGEGT. V lost 2 bases, J lost 2 bases, and 9 bases lay in between. CDR3 sequence: CASSYVTGNTEAFF. In DNA form, the CDR3 reads TGTGCCAGCAGTTACGTTACGGGAAACACTGAAGCTTTCTTT.

This clone came up a few times. The chain uses TRBV7-9 and TRBJ1-1, with 9 bases matching TRBD1. The CDR3 is 16 residues long. The V gene's germline CDR1 is SEHNR and CDR2 FQNEAQ (reference sequence). With 5 bases clipped from V and 0 bases from J, the junction kept 7 bases outside the gene matches. The CDR3 sequence is CASSPRTGAMNTEAFF. CDR3 coding DNA: TGTGCCAGCAGCCCTAGGACAGGGGCTATGAACACTGAAGCTTTCTTT.

This chain joins TRBV28 and TRBJ1-3, with a possible D match to TRBD1 (6 bases). The CDR3 extends over 16 amino acids. V was cut by 8 bases and J by 4 bases, with 21 bases left in between. Germline V gene data show CDR1 as MDHEN and CDR2 as SYDVKM. For the CDR3, the DNA is TGTGCCAGCCGATCGGCAGGGGCGGTCTCCGGAAACACCATATATTTT. Protein: CASRSAGAVSGNTIYF.

The CDR3 loop reads CATSRDGGGNSPLHF. CDR3 DNA sequence: TGTGCCACCAGCAGAGATGGAGGAGGAAATTCACCCCTCCACTTT. J is TRBJ1-6 and V is TRBV15, with D uncertain. The CDR3 is made up of 15 amino acids. Between the trimmed V and J ends, which lost 0 bases and 7 bases, there was a span of 10 bases. Per the germline V gene, CDR1 is LNHNV and CDR2 is YYDKDF (reference sequence).

The chain employs TRBV9 and TRBJ2-1, with D perhaps matching TRBD2 (6 bases). Germline CDR1 is SGDLS and CDR2 is YYNGEE. The CDR3 totals 16 residues. Trimming left V 4 bases short and J 2 bases short, with 16 bases between. CDR3 residues: CASSRSGSSTYNEQFF. DNA of the CDR3: TGTGCCAGCAGCCGGTCCGGGAGTTCGACCTACAATGAGCAGTTCTTC.